This TCR beta chain appears in the sequencing data of a study of blood T cell repertoires in COVID-19. Germline V gene lookup returns CDR1 LNHNV and CDR2 YYDKDF (reference sequence). This CDR3 has 18 amino acids. J gave up 5 bases and V 0 bases, and 10 bases lay outside the gene matches. The protocol was immunoSEQ multiplex PCR, while the TCRdb copy is restricted to in-frame clones and leaves out a portion. Of 45,000 to 60,000 clones listed, roughly four fifths were seen once; the top ten hold more than 8%. The sample consisted of peripheral blood. The chain is built from TRBV15 and TRBJ1-1; 12 nucleotides align to TRBD1. This TCR was sampled from a woman aged 80 or older with acute or convalescent COVID-19. Here the CDR3 reads CATSRDTGGQGARTEAFF. The CDR3 DNA follows: TGTGCCACCAGCAGAGATACCGGGGGACAGGGGGCCAGAACTGAAGCTTTCTTT.